This T cell receptor beta chain was identified in a study of OX40 agonist ivuxolimab in advanced cancers. Study-wide context: Ivuxolimab was a fully human IgG2 agonistic monoclonal antibody targeting the costimulatory receptor OX40 (CD134). Intravenous ivuxolimab was administered to patients every 2 weeks at six dose levels: 0.01, 0.1, 0.3, 1.5, 3 and 10 mg/kg. Of the 50 to 55 dose-escalation patients, hepatocellular carcinoma was present in around 20, melanoma in approximately 15, renal cell carcinoma in 9 and head and neck cancer in 9. In the dose-escalation cohort, 70% to 90% of patients were male, and the mean age was 60 years with a range of roughly 23 to 79. Patients were allowed to have had prior anti-PD-1, anti-PD-L1 or anti-CTLA-4 therapy, and more than 35% of the dose-escalation patients had been treated with checkpoint inhibitors. Partial responses were achieved by three dose-escalation patients, of whom one had hepatocellular carcinoma and two had cutaneous melanoma. The purpose of peripheral TCRbeta sequencing was to test whether ivuxolimab changed TCR sequence diversity and led to clonal T-cell expansion. The paper covers the monotherapy dose-escalation part of the phase I ivuxolimab trial, which included N of about 56 patients.

As concerns this clone: Its recognized antigen is unknown. The sample holds no much larger clone one base away, and base qualities are not on file.

The trial excluded patients who had a history of autoimmune disease or who were on systemic immunosuppression. Peripheral blood for TCR sequencing was collected from all dose cohorts at baseline, on cycle 4 day 1, and on cycle 7 day 1. The samples were drawn from a first-in-human, open-label, multicenter phase I dose-escalation trial of ivuxolimab. Adults with locally advanced or metastatic melanoma, renal cell, hepatocellular, or head and neck squamous cell carcinoma were enrolled in the trial. Before TCR sequencing, CD4+ T cells and CD8+ T cells were sorted from peripheral blood as separate populations. Genomic DNA was isolated from the sorted cells so that the TCRbeta CDR3 region could be sequenced. The immunoSEQ Assay was used to sequence the TCRbeta CDR3 regions. Held by TCRdb, this immuneACCESS table contains in-frame sequences only and omits some clones. Under half of the omission traces to an unresolved V gene where checked; the cause of the rest is unknown. This sample gives tens of thousands of clones in total; roughly four fifths of them show up just once. Clones ranked in the top ten supply approximately 6.8% of the sample.

General conclusions and limits of the study: Low levels of normalized T-cell clonal expansion were also shown by some nonresponding patients. Partial responders in the 0.1-3.0 mg/kg groups had among the lowest normalized peripheral clonal expansion, especially among CD8+ T cells. After ivuxolimab, more expanded clones were found on average in CD8+ T cells than in CD4+ T cells. The antigen specificity of the peripheral T cells that underwent clonal expansion was not determined. At doses of 0.1 to 3.0 mg/kg, clonal expansion of both CD4+ and CD8+ T cells in blood was seen between baseline and week 6.

Taken from cysteine to phenylalanine, the CDR3 has 13 residues. This entry keeps only the CDR3 DNA: 39 bases, framed from base 1. CDR1 and CDR2 are drawn from the germline V gene: SGHTA, FQGNSA. Trimming accounts for 8 bases at V and 2 bases at J, while the number of junction bases matched to no gene is 5. The clonotype was recovered from an adult with an advanced solid tumor such as melanoma, head and neck, liver or kidney cancer. The sequence links TRBV7-2 to TRBJ2-7; 8 bases in the middle match TRBD2. This specimen was CD4+ or CD8+ T cells sorted from blood, taken in a trial of the OX40 agonist ivuxolimab. The CDR3 region has the sequence CASRVGGAYEQYF. The DNA is TGTGCCAGCCGAGTCGGGGGGGCCTACGAGCAGTACTTC.